The next 30 T cell receptor beta chains were all read from a single sample in a study of T cells in Graves' hyperthyroidism and ophthalmopathy. Amplification of TCR beta CDR3 regions was performed using RNA transcripts as template. TCR CDR3 underwent first-round RT-PCR with the HTBI primer set. TCRdb used MiXCR to reprocess the multiplex PCR reads, holding one entry per CDR3 protein. The sample records approximately 300,000 distinct CDR3 sequences, about a sixth being singletons. Material for sequencing was blood. The receptors were sampled from a woman aged 55-70 years with Graves' ophthalmopathy.

This clonotype was observed many times. The V gene is TRBV12-3 or TRBV12-4, the J gene TRBJ2-7, with 9 bases that match TRBD1. The CDR3 length is 16 residues. The ends lost 6 bases at V and 3 bases at J; junction bases unmatched: 12. As DNA, the CDR3 is TGTGCCAGCAGACCCTGGGCGGGACAGGGCCTCTACGAGCAGTACTTC. This encodes CASRPWAGQGLYEQYF.

This clonotype was counted ten times or more. This chain connects TRBV2 to TRBJ1-5; D gene ambiguous. CDR1 is SNHLY, CDR2 FYNNEI, per germline. Trimming took 5 bases from V and 9 from J, leaving 11 bases between them. The CDR3 loop spans 12 amino acids. The CDR3 loop is CASSPPESPQHF. DNA for the CDR3: TGTGCCAGCAGTCCCCCCGAATCGCCCCAGCATTTT. The full variable domain, with the rest looked up from reference TRBV2 and TRBJ1-5, is EPEVTQTPSHQVTQMGQEVILRCVPISNHLYFYWYRQILGQKVEFLVSFYNNEISEKSEIFDDQFSVERPDGSNFTLKIRSTKLEDSAMYFCASSPPESPQHFGDGTRLSIL.

The V call is TRBV5-4, the J call TRBJ2-5; TRBD1 matches 7 bases. Per the germline V gene, CDR1 is SGHNT and CDR2 is YYREEE (reference sequence). This CDR3 has 14 amino acids. Unmatched junction bases numbered 3, after V lost 3 bases and J lost 1 base. CDR3 loop: CASSSRDSQETQYF. The CDR3 DNA follows: TGTGCCAGCAGCTCCCGGGACAGCCAAGAGACCCAGTACTTC.

This clonotype was counted only a few times. V usage is TRBV4-3 and J usage is TRBJ1-1; possible D gene TRBD1, 5 bases. The CDR3 runs 14 residues. CDR1 is LGHNA and CDR2 is YSLEER in the germline V gene. V lost 0 bases and J lost 7, with 12 bases in between. DNA of the CDR3: TGCGCCAGCAGCCAAGACGGGGGAGGCATTGAAGCTTTCTTT. It translates to CASSQDGGGIEAFF.

The CDR3 reads CASSKGLAYEQFF. The CDR3 region has the DNA TGTGCCAGCAGCAAGGGACTAGCCTATGAGCAGTTCTTC. The chain links TRBV7-2 to TRBJ2-1, with 9 bases fitting TRBD2. The CDR3 extends over 13 amino acids. Germline V gives CDR1 SGHTA, CDR2 FQGNSA. V gave up 5 bases and J gave up 8 bases; unmatched junction bases: 4.

This clonotype has a handful of counts. This rearrangement joins TRBV5-1 to TRBJ1-1; no reliable D call. Trimming cost V 0 bases and J 1 base, with 7 bases left between them. Germline V gives CDR1 SGHRS, CDR2 YFSETQ. The CDR3 consists of 14 residues. The CDR3 nucleotides read TGCGCCAGCAGCTTGGCCGTGGAGAACACTGAAGCTTTCTTT. Its protein is CASSLAVENTEAFF.

This clonotype was picked up a small number of times. The chain links TRBV5-1 to TRBJ2-1; D is ambiguous. Germline-derived CDR1 and CDR2 are SGHRS and YFSETQ. The CDR3 loop spans 14 amino acids. Trimming removed 4 bases from V and 6 bases from J, with 14 bases in between. The CDR3 nucleotides are TGCGCCAGCAGCCCCGTACCCCCAGTCAATGAGCAGTTCTTC. Its protein product is CASSPVPPVNEQFF.

In its sample, this clonotype was seen many times. The CDR3 protein is CASSLEGGTTEAFF. Written as DNA, the CDR3 is TGTGCCAGCAGCTTAGAGGGGGGGACCACTGAAGCTTTCTTT. The rearrangement joins TRBV7-6 to TRBJ1-1, with a weak D call TRBD1 (6 bases). This CDR3 spans 14 amino acids. CDR1 and CDR2 (germline): SGHVS, FNYEAQ. Trimming removed 1 base at V and 4 bases at J, with 10 bases between.

This clonotype appeared many times. The chain carries TRBV4-3 and TRBJ1-2; maybe TRBD1 (5 bases). The germline V gene has CDR1 LGHNA and CDR2 YSLEER. This CDR3 has 14 amino acids. The V and J ends lost 3 bases and 3 bases respectively, with 11 bases between them. The DNA of the CDR3 is TGCGCCAGCAGCCAGGTTTCGGGGGACTATGGCTACACCTTC. Amino acids: CASSQVSGDYGYTF.

The rearrangement links TRBV2 to TRBJ2-5, with D perhaps being TRBD1 or TRBD2 (5 bases each). Trimming stripped 0 bases from V and 1 base from J, with 9 bases between. The length of the CDR3 is 15 residues. Germline V gene sequence: CDR1 SNHLY, CDR2 FYNNEI. CDR3 amino acids: CASSEAGETQETQYF. In DNA, the CDR3 is TGTGCCAGCAGTGAAGCGGGGGAAACCCAAGAGACCCAGTACTTC.

In its sample, this clonotype was seen a few times. A much larger clone is a single base away; this may be a read error. The rearrangement uses TRBV7-2 and TRBJ2-5; tentatively, D is TRBD1 (5 bases). Germline values: CDR1 SGHTA, CDR2 FQGNSA. This CDR3 has 16 residues. The CDR3 DNA follows: TGTGCCGGCAGCCTCCCAGGCAGGGCCCAAAGGGAGACCCAGTACTTC. Translation: CAGSLPGRAQRETQYF.

This clonotype was seen only a few times. The genes are TRBV12-3 or TRBV12-4 and TRBJ1-2, with TRBD1 identical over 8 bases. V shed 4 bases, J shed 4 bases, and the junction held 11 bases outside the gene matches. The CDR3 is 16 amino acids. The CDR3 bases are TGTGCCAGCAGTTCCTCCACAGGGGGAGAAGGCTATGGCTACACCTTC. It is translated as CASSSSTGGEGYGYTF.

This clonotype was seen ten or more times. V is TRBV18 and J is TRBJ2-7, with a weak D call TRBD1 (7 bases). Germline CDR1 and CDR2: KGHSH and LQKENI. CDR3 length: 12 amino acids. Deletions cut 8 bases from V and 4 bases from J, with 12 bases between. The CDR3 loop reads CASGGTAYEQYF. CDR3 DNA: TGTGCCAGCGGGGGGACAGCTTACGAGCAGTACTTC.

This clonotype showed up many times. The chain links TRBV20-1 to TRBJ1-2; D is ambiguous. This CDR3 contains 14 residues. Per the germline V gene, CDR1 is DFQATT and CDR2 is SNEGSKA (reference sequence). V was shortened by 1 base and J by 0 bases, with 9 bases between the two germline ends. CDR3 DNA sequence: TGCAGTGCTAGAGGCCCAGTCCCTAACTATGGCTACACCTTC. This sequence encodes CSARGPVPNYGYTF.

This clonotype was seen many times. V is TRBV30 and J is TRBJ1-2, with no clear D. Germline assignment: CDR1 GTSNPN and CDR2 SVGIG (reference sequence). The CDR3 loop spans 14 amino acids. Between the trimmed V and J ends, which lost 2 bases and 1 base, there was a span of 11 bases. CDR3 nucleotides: TGTGCCTGGAGTCTTGGTGGGGTTAACTATGGCTACACCTTC. This gives the protein CAWSLGGVNYGYTF.

This chain connects TRBV20-1 to TRBJ2-7; TRBD1 agrees at 8 bases. The germline V gene has CDR1 DFQATT and CDR2 SNEGSKA (reference sequence). The CDR3 sequence is 15 residues long. The V segment lost 1 base and the J segment 4 bases; nucleotides outside the gene matches: 9. CDR3 residues: CSARGPGTGSYEQYF. The CDR3 nucleotides are TGCAGTGCTAGAGGGCCCGGGACAGGCTCGTACGAGCAGTACTTC.

This clonotype was seen repeatedly, ten times or more. The rearrangement links TRBV11-2 to TRBJ1-2; TRBD1 matches at 9 bases. The CDR3 contains 14 residues. Trimming at V came to 5 bases and at J to 7 bases, leaving 8 bases not matched to a gene. Germline V gene lookup returns CDR1 SGHAT and CDR2 FQNNGV. CDR3 protein: CASSQERTGAGYTF. CDR3 bases: TGTGCCAGCAGCCAAGAGCGGACAGGGGCTGGCTACACCTTC. Combining the CDR3 with reference TRBV11-2 and TRBJ1-2 gives the whole variable domain EAGVAQSPRYKIIEKRQSVAFWCNPISGHATLYWYQQILGQGPKLLIQFQNNGVVDDSQLPKDRFSAERLKGVDSTLKIQPAKLEDSAVYLCASSQERTGAGYTFGSGTRLTVV.

This clonotype came up many times. The chain joins TRBV4-3 to TRBJ2-5; no definite D call. The CDR3 runs 13 residues. Germline CDR1 is LGHNA and CDR2 is YSLEER. The germline V and J ends were trimmed by 0 bases and 9 bases, with 11 bases remaining between them. The CDR3 protein is CASSQDLERSQYF. Written as DNA, the CDR3 is TGCGCCAGCAGCCAAGATCTTGAAAGGTCCCAGTACTTC.

This clonotype has ten or more counts. J is TRBJ2-7 and V is TRBV2, with 8 bases lining up with TRBD2. J gave up 3 bases and V 6 bases, and 7 bases lay outside the gene matches. This CDR3 comprises 14 residues. Germline CDR1 reads SNHLY; CDR2 reads FYNNEI. CDR3 residues: CASRPGLDLYEQYF. The CDR3 coding sequence is TGTGCCAGCAGACCGGGACTAGACCTCTACGAGCAGTACTTC.

This sequence joins TRBV20-1 and TRBJ2-1, with TRBD1 matching 9 bases. The CDR3 has 16 residues. Germline V gene sequence: CDR1 DFQATT, CDR2 SNEGSKA (reference sequence). V lost 0 bases and J lost 9; bases outside the gene matches: 12. The chain's CDR3 is CSARDAGTGSASEQFF. The CDR3 DNA is TGCAGTGCTAGAGATGCCGGGACAGGGTCCGCCAGTGAGCAGTTCTTC.

V usage is TRBV18 and J usage is TRBJ2-2; D is unresolved. The CDR3 length is 16 residues. Germline V gene lookup returns CDR1 KGHSH and CDR2 LQKENI. The germline V and J ends were trimmed by 6 bases and 1 base, with 15 bases remaining between them. CDR3 loop: CASSPTLSVNTGELFF. The CDR3 DNA reads as TGTGCCAGCTCGCCTACCTTATCCGTGAACACCGGGGAGCTGTTTTTT.

This clonotype was counted at least ten times. V gene TRBV10-3 combines with J gene TRBJ2-7; D is ambiguous. The CDR3 is made up of 15 amino acids. Germline V gene sequence: CDR1 ENHRY, CDR2 SYGVKD. Trimming pared 0 bases from V and 5 bases from J, leaving 14 bases between. The CDR3, as DNA: TGTGCCATCAGTGAGTCGAATTTAGGGTCAGACGAGCAGTACTTC. Its protein product is CAISESNLGSDEQYF.

This clonotype has a count of ten or more. The chain has TRBV6-2 or TRBV6-3 and TRBJ2-1; 9 positions match TRBD2. In germline, CDR1 is MNHEY, CDR2 SVGEGT. The V gene end was trimmed by 6 bases and the J gene end by 0 bases; junction bases not matched to a gene: 6. This CDR3 comprises 16 residues. CDR3 bases: TGTGCCAGCAGCACCTTTAGCGGGAGCTCCTACAATGAGCAGTTCTTC. Encoded protein: CASSTFSGSSYNEQFF.

The chain uses TRBV10-3 and TRBJ1-1; perhaps TRBD1 as D (5 bases). The CDR3 covers 13 residues. Germline V gives CDR1 ENHRY, CDR2 SYGVKD. V was shortened by 6 bases and J by 1 base, with 9 bases between the two germline ends. CDR3 residues: CAIREGPNTEAFF. DNA for the CDR3: TGTGCCATCAGGGAGGGACCGAACACTGAAGCTTTCTTT.

Many counts were recorded for this clonotype. V gene TRBV6-5 combines with J gene TRBJ2-3, with D unresolved. V lost 0 bases and J lost 0, with 13 bases in between. CDR3 length: 17 residues. Germline CDR1 MNHEY, CDR2 SVGAGI. This chain's CDR3 is CASSYSRHSASTDTQYF. CDR3 bases: TGTGCCAGCAGTTACTCGAGACACAGCGCTAGCACAGATACGCAGTATTTT.

A word on this clonotype: A single base separates this from a much larger clone, so it may be a read error. This chain connects TRBV19 to TRBJ1-1, with 8 bases lining up with TRBD1. From germline, CDR1 is LNHDA and CDR2 SQIVND (reference sequence). CDR3 size: 14 residues. J was trimmed by 3 bases and V by 2 bases; bases with no gene match: 2. This chain's CDR3 is CASSIQGADTEAFF. The CDR3 DNA sequence: TGTGCCAGTAGTATACAGGGGGCGGACACTGAAGCTTTCTTT.

At least ten counts were recorded for this clonotype. CDR3 in DNA: TGTGCCAGCAGGGCTGGCCCTGAGCAGTTCTTC. Translation: CASRAGPEQFF. The chain combines TRBV28 with TRBJ2-1; D remains ambiguous. Germline V gene sequence: CDR1 MDHEN, CDR2 SYDVKM. The CDR3 spans 11 residues. Trimming left V 6 bases short and J 9 bases short, with 9 bases between.

V gene TRBV28 combines with J gene TRBJ2-7; D gene uncertain. Germline loops: CDR1 MDHEN, CDR2 SYDVKM. This CDR3 is 12 amino acids long. The germline V and J ends were trimmed by 4 bases and 5 bases, with 9 bases remaining between them. Written as DNA, the CDR3 is TGTGCCAGCAGTTCCCCTGCCAACGAGCAGTACTTC. Its translation is CASSSPANEQYF.

This clonotype was counted ten times or more. The chain uses TRBV5-1 and TRBJ1-4; D may be TRBD1 (6 bases). Trimming removed 4 bases from V and 5 bases from J, with 12 bases in between. The length of the CDR3 is 14 residues. Germline assignment: CDR1 SGHRS and CDR2 YFSETQ. CDR3 amino acids: CASSQDGTNEKLFF. CDR3 nucleotides: TGCGCCAGCAGCCAGGACGGGACAAATGAAAAACTGTTTTTT. The full variable domain, its missing parts supplied by reference TRBV5-1 and TRBJ1-4, is KAGVTQTPRYLIKTRGQQVTLSCSPISGHRSVSWYQQTPGQGLQFLFEYFSETQRNKGNFPGRFSGRQFSNSRSEMNVSTLELGDSALYLCASSQDGTNEKLFFGSGTQLSVL.

This clonotype was found many times. The rearrangement links TRBV28 to TRBJ2-1; D gene uncertain. CDR1 is MDHEN, CDR2 SYDVKM, per germline. This CDR3 comprises 15 residues. V lost 6 bases and J 4 bases, leaving 16 bases between the germline ends. In nucleotides, the CDR3 is TGTGCCAGCAGGTCGACTTATCCTGGGTACAATGAGCAGTTCTTC. The encoded protein is CASRSTYPGYNEQFF.